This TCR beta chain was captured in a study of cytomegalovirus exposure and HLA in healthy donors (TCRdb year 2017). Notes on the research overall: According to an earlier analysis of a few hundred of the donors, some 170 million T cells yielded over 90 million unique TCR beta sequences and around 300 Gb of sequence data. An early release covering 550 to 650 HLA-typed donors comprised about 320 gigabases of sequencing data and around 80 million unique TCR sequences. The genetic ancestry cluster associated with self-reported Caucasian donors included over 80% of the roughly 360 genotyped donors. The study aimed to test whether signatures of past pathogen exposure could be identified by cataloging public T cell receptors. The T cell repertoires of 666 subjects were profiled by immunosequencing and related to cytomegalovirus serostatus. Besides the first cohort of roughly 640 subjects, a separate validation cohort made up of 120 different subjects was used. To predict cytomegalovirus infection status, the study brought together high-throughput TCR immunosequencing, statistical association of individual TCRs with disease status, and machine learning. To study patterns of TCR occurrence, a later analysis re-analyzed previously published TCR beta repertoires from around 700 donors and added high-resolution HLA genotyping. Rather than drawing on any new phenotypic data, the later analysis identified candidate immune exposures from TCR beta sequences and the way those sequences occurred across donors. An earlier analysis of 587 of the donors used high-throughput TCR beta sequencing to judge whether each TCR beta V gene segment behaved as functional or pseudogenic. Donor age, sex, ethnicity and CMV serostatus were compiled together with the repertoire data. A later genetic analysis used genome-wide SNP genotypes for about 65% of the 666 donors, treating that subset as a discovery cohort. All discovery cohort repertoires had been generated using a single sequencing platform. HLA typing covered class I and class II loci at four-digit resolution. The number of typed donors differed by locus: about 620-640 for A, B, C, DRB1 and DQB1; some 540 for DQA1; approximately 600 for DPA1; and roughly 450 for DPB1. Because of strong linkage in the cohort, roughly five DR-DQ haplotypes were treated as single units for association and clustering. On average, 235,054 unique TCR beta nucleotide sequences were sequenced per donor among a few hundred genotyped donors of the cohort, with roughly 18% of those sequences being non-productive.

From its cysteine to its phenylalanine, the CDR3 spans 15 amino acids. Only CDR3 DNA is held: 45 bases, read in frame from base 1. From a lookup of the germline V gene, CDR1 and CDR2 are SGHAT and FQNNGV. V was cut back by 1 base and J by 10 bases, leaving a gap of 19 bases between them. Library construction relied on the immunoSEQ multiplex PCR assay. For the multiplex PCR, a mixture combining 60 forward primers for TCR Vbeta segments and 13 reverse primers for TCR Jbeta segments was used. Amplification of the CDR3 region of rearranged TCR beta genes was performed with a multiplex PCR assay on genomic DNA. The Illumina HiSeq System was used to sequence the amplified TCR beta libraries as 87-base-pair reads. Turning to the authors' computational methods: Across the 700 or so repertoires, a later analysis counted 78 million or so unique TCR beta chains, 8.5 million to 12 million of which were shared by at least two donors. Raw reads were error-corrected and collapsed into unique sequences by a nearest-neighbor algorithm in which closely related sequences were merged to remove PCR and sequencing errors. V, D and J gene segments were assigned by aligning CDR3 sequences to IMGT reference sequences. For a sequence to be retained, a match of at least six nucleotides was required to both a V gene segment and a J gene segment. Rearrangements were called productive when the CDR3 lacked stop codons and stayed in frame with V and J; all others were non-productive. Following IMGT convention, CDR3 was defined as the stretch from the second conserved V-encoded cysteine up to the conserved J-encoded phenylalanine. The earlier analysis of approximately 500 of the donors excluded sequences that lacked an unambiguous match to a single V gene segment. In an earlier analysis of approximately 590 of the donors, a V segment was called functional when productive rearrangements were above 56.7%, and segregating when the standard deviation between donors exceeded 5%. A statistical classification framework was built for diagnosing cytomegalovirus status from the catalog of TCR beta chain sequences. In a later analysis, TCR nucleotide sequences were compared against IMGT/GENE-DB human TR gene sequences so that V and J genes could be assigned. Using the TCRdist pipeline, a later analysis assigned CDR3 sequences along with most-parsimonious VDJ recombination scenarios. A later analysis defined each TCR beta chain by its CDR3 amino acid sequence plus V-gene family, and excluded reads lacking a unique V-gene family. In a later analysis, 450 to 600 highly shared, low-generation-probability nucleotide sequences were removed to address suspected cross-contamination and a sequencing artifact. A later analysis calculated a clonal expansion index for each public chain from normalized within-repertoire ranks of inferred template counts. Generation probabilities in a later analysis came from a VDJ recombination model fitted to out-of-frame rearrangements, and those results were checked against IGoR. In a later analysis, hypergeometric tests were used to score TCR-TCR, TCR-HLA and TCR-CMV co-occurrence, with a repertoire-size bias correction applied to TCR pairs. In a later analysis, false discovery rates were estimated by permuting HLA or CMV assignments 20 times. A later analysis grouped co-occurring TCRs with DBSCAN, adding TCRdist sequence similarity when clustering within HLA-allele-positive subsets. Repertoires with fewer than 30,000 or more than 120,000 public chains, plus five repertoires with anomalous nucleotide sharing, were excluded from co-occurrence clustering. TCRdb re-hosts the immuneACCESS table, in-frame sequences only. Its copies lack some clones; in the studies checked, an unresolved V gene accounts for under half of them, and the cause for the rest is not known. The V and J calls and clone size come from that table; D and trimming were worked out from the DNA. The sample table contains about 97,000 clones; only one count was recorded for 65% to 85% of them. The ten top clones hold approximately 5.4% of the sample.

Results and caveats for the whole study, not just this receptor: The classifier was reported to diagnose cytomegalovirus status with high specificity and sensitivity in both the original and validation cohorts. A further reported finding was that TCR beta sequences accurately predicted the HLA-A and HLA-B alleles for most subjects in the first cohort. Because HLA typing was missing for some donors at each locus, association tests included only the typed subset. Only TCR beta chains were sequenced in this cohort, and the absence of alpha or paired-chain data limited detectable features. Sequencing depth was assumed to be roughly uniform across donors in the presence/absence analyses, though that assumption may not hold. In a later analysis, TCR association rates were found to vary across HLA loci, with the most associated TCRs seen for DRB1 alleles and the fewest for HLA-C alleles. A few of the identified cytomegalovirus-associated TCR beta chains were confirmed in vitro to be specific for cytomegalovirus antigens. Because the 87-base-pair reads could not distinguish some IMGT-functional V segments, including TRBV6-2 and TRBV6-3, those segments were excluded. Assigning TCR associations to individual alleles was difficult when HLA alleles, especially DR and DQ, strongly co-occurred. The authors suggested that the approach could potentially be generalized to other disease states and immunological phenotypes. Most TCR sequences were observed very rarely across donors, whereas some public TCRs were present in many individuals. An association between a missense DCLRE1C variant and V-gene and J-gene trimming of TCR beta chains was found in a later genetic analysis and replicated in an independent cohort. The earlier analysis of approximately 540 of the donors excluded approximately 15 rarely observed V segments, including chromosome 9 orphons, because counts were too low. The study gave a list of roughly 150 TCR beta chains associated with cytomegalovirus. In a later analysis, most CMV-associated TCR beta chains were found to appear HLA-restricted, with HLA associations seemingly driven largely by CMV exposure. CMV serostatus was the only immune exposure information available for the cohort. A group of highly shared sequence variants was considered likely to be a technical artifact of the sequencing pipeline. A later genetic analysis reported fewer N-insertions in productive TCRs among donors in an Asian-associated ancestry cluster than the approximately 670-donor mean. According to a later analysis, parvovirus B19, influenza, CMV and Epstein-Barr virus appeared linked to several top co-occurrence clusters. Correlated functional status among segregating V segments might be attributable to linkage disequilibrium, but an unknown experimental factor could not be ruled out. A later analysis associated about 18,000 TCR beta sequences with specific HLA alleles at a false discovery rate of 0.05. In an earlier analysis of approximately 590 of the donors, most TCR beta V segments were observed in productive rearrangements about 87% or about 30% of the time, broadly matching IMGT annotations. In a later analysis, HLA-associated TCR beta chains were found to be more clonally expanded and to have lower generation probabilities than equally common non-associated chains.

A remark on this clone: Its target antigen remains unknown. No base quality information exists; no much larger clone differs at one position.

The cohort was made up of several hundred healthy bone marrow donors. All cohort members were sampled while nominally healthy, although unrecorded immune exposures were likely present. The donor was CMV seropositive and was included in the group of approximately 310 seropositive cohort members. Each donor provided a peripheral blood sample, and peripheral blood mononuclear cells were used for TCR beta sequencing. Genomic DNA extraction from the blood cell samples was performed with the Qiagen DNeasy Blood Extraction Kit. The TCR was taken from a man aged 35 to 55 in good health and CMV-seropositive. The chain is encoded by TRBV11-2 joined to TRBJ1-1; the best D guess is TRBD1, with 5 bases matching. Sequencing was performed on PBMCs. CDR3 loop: CASSLVSGTPSGAFF. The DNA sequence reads TGTGCCAGCAGCTTAGTCTCAGGGACTCCGTCTGGAGCTTTCTTT.